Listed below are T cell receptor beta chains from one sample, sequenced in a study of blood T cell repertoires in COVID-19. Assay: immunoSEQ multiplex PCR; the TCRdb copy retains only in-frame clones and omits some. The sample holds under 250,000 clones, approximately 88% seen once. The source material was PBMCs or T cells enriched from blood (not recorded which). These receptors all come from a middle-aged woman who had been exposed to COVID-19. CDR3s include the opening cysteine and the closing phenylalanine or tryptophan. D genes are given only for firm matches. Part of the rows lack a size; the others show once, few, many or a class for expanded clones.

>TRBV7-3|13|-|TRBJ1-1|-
TGTGCCAGCAGCGGCGTCAGGGGCGCTGAAGCTTTCTTT
CASSGVRGAEAFF
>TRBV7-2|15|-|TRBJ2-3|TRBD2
TGTGCCAGCAGCTCGACTAGCGGGGTCTCTTATACGCAGTATTTT
CASSSTSGVSYTQYF
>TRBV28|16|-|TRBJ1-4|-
TGTGCCAGCAGTATCCCTCGAACAGCAGACGGTGAAAAACTGTTTTTT
CASSIPRTADGEKLFF
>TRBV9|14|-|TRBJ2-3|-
TGTGCCAGCAGCGTAACTGGGGCAACAGATACGCAGTATTTT
CASSVTGATDTQYF
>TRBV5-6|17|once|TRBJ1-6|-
TGTGCCAGCAGCTCGAGGGGGATCGAGTCCTATAATTCACCCCTCCACTTT
CASSSRGIESYNSPLHF
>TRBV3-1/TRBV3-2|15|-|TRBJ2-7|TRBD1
TGTGCCAGCAGGTCCGGGACAGGGGTACCCTACGAGCAGTACTTC
CASRSGTGVPYEQYF
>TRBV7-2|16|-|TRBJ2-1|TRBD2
TGTGCCAGCAGCTTAGGGGGGACTAGCGGGAGGGATGAGCAGTTCTTC
CASSLGGTSGRDEQFF
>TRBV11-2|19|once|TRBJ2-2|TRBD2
TGTGCCAGCAGCTTCCCGAAGACTAGCGGGAGGGTAGACACCGGGGAGCTGTTTTTT
CASSFPKTSGRVDTGELFF
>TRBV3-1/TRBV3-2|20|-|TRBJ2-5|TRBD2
TGTGCCAGCAGCCCCGGCCGACTAGCGGGGGGGCTTGGGTACGGGCTGACCCAGTACTTC
CASSPGRLAGGLGYGLTQYF
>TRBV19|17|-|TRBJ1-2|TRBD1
TGTGCCAGTAGTACCGGGACAGGGGACAATTTATACTATGGCTACACCTTC
CASSTGTGDNLYYGYTF
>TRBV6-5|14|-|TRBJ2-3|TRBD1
TGTGCCAGCAGTAAACGTACAGGGGCAGATACGCAGTATTTT
CASSKRTGADTQYF
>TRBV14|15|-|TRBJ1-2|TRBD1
TGTGCCAGCAGCCATGAGGGACAGGGGGACTATGGCTACACCTTC
CASSHEGQGDYGYTF
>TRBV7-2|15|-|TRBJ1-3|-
TGTGCCAGCAGTCCAACAGGGATCTCTGGAAACACCATATATTTT
CASSPTGISGNTIYF
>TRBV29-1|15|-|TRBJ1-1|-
TGCAGCGTTGAAGGCGCCAGGGCGACGAACACTGAAGCTTTCTTT
CSVEGARATNTEAFF
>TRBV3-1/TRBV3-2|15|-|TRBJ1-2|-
TGTGCCAGCAGCCCCCCGGCAGGGCCCCTCTTAGGCTACACCTTC
CASSPPAGPLLGYTF
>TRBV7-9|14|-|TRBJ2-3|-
TGTGCCAGCAGCTTAGGGACTGACCGCGATACGCAGTATTTT
CASSLGTDRDTQYF
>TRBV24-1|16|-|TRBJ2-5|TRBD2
TGTGCCACCAGTGATTATCCAGCGGGAATACAAGAGACCCAGTACTTC
CATSDYPAGIQETQYF
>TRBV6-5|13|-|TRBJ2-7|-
TGTGCCAGCGGTCCGGGACATAAGGCCAAGGGATCCTTC
CASGPGHKAKGSF
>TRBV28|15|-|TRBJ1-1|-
TGTGCCAGCAGTTTATGGGGGGCGGGGAACACTGAAGCTTTCTTT
CASSLWGAGNTEAFF
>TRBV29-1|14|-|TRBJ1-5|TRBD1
TGCAGCGCCCAAGGGACAGATAGCAATCAGCCCCAGCATTTT
CSAQGTDSNQPQHF
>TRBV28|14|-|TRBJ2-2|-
TGTGCCAGCAGTTTTGCAGGGTACACCGGGGAGCTGTTTTTT
CASSFAGYTGELFF
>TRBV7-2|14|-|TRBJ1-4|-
TGTGCCAGCAGCCAAGGGTCGCGGGACCAAAAACTGTTTTTT
CASSQGSRDQKLFF
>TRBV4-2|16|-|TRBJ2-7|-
TGTGCCAGCAGCCAAGATTTTCTTGACAGAGGCTACGAGCAGTACTTC
CASSQDFLDRGYEQYF
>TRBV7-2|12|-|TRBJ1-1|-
TGTGCCAGCAGCTCTTCCAACACTGAAGCTTTCTTT
CASSSSNTEAFF
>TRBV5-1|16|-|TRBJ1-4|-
TGTGCCAGCAGCCCGTTGCCTGCAGAGGCGCGTGAAAAACTGTTTTTT
CASSPLPAEAREKLFF
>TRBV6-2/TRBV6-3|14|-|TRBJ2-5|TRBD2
TGTGCCAGCAGCCCACGGGGGAGGGAAGAGACCCAGTACTTC
CASSPRGREETQYF
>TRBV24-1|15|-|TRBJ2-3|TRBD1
TGTGCCACCAGTGATGAGGGGGCTAGCACAGATACGCAGTATTTT
CATSDEGASTDTQYF
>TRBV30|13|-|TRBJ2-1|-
TGTGCCTGGAGTGTAACAGACTACAATGAGCAGTTCTTC
CAWSVTDYNEQFF
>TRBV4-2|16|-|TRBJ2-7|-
TGTGCCAGCTCCCCGAGGGTGGGTCCCCCATCCTACGAGCAGTACTTC
CASSPRVGPPSYEQYF
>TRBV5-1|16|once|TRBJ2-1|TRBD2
TGCGCCAGCAGCTTTAGCGGGGCAGTCTCCTACAATGAGCAGTTCTTC
CASSFSGAVSYNEQFF
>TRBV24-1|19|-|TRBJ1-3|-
TGTGCCACCAGTGATTTTGGGAGAAGTGAGAATTATTCGGGAAACACCATATATTTT
CATSDFGRSENYSGNTIYF
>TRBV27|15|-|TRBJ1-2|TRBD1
TGTGCCAGCAGTTTTCGGGGTCAGGGGGACTATGGCTACACCTTC
CASSFRGQGDYGYTF